Below are 8 T cell receptor beta chains sequenced from a single sample in a study of post-analysis software for immune sequencing data. The study's findings and limits: Elevated frequency relative to controls characterized four or five TRBV segments in patients, TRBV5-6, TRBV5-1 and TRBV20-1 among them.

No antigen is known for these receptors. Built from TCR beta cDNA, the libraries had unique molecular identifiers in them. TCRdb used MiXCR to reprocess the PCR reads, holding one entry per CDR3 protein. The sample has about 500,000 distinct CDR3 sequences; around 40% are singletons. Sequenced input: blood. These receptors came from a girl aged 10 to 17 with multiple sclerosis.

V gene TRBV7-2 combines with J gene TRBJ2-1; TRBD2 matches at 10 bases. There are 14 residues in the CDR3. With V trimmed by 5 bases and J by 9 bases, 7 bases remained unmatched. Germline V lookup: CDR1 SGHTA, CDR2 FQGNSA. CDR3 sequence: CASSGLAGVSEQFF. CDR3 in DNA: TGTGCCAGCAGCGGTCTAGCGGGAGTGAGTGAGCAGTTCTTC. Full variable domain (remainder filled in from reference TRBV7-2 and TRBJ2-1): GAGVSQSPSNKVTEKGKDVELRCDPISGHTALYWYRQSLGQGLEFLIYFQGNSAPDKSGLPSDRFSAERTGGSVSTLTIQRTQQEDSAVYLCASSGLAGVSEQFFGPGTRLTVL.

This chain links TRBV14 with TRBJ2-1; D unclear. Germline lookup yields CDR1 SGHDN and CDR2 FVKESK. This CDR3 region has 16 residues. Trimming stripped 2 bases from V and 4 bases from J, with 15 bases between. The CDR3 spells CASSQFPGSLYNEQFF. The CDR3 region has the DNA TGTGCCAGCAGCCAATTTCCGGGCTCCTTATACAATGAGCAGTTCTTC.

This clonotype was detected only once. V usage is TRBV4-1 and J usage is TRBJ1-1; 7 nucleotides align to TRBD1. V lost 1 base and J lost 7; bases outside the gene matches: 6. Germline CDR1 is MGHRA and CDR2 is YSYEKL. This CDR3 spans 14 amino acids. CDR3 sequence: CASSQGWGTVEAFF. As DNA, the CDR3 is TGCGCCAGCAGCCAAGGGTGGGGGACAGTTGAAGCTTTCTTT.

This clonotype was seen a handful of times. The V and J genes are TRBV12-3 or TRBV12-4 and TRBJ2-7, with TRBD1 matching over 7 bases. The CDR3 spans 16 residues. Unmatched junction bases numbered 13, after V lost 4 bases and J lost 4 bases. In nucleotides, the CDR3 is TGTGCCAGCAGTTCTGGTAGGGTGACAGGGCGGTACGAGCAGTACTTC. It codes for CASSSGRVTGRYEQYF.

The CDR3 loop reads CASSEQRATYNEQFF. For the CDR3, the DNA is TGTGCCAGCAGTGAACAGAGGGCCACCTACAATGAGCAGTTCTTC. The chain has TRBV6-1 and TRBJ2-1, with D possibly TRBD2 on 5 matching bases. The CDR3 spans 15 residues. V lost 2 bases and J 2 bases, leaving 10 bases between the germline ends. CDR1 and CDR2 (germline): MNHNS, SASEGT.

The chain uses TRBV20-1 and TRBJ2-5, with D maybe TRBD1 (5 bases). The V gene's germline CDR1 is DFQATT and CDR2 SNEGSKA (reference sequence). V was trimmed by 1 base and J by 11 bases, leaving 14 bases between them. This CDR3 contains 12 residues. The CDR3 DNA reads TGCAGTGCTAGAGGGGGCAGTTTGGAGCAGTACTTC. Residues: CSARGGSLEQYF.

CDR3 sequence reads: CASNPSGASTDTQYF. DNA for the CDR3: TGTGCCAGCAACCCTAGCGGAGCTAGCACAGATACGCAGTATTTT. The V call is TRBV12-3 or TRBV12-4, the J call TRBJ2-3, with 7 bases that match TRBD2. This CDR3 has 15 residues. Trimming at V came to 7 bases and at J to 0 bases, leaving 7 bases not matched to a gene.

This clonotype showed up just a few times. The V gene is TRBV18, the J gene TRBJ1-2, with D uncertain. The CDR3 is 16 residues long. The germline V and J ends were trimmed by 3 bases and 0 bases, with 14 bases remaining between them. Germline V gene data show CDR1 as KGHSH and CDR2 as LQKENI. DNA of the CDR3: TGTGCCAGCTCACCGGCAGGCGGTGGGACTAACTATGGCTACACCTTC. Translated: CASSPAGGGTNYGYTF.